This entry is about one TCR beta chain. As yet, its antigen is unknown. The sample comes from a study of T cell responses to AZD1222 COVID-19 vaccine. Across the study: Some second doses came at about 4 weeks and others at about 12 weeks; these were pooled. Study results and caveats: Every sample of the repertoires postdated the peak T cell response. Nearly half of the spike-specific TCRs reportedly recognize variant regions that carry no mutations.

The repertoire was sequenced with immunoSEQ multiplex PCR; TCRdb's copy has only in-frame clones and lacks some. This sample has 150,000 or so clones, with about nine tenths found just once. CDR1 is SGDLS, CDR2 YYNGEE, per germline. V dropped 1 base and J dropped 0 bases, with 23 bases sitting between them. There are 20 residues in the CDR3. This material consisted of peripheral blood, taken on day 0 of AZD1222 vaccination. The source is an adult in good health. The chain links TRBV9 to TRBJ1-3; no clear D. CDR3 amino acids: CASSVPPESGESSSGNTIYF. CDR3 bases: TGTGCCAGCAGCGTACCCCCGGAAAGTGGAGAGTCGAGCTCTGGAAACACCATATATTTT.